A selection of T cell receptor beta chains follows, all from one sample in a study of cytomegalovirus exposure and HLA in healthy donors. The assay was immunoSEQ multiplex PCR, and TCRdb's table has in-frame clones only and misses some. The sample consists of 40,000 to 55,000 clones, roughly 80% of them appearing once. Source material: PBMCs. The origin of the receptors is a woman between 40 and 50 years old in good health and CMV-seropositive. Each CDR3 is given with its conserved first and last residue. The order of the fields is J gene, clone size, CDR3 length, V gene, D gene, CDR3 DNA, CDR3 protein. A D gene is named only where the DNA matches it firmly. Some rows mark clone size as missing; the rest say once, few, many or name a class of expanded clone.

J gene: TRBJ2-3
clone size: .
CDR3 length: 16
V gene: TRBV14
D gene: .
CDR3 DNA: TGTGCCAGCAGCCAAGGTAACAGGGTCAGCACAGATACGCAGTATTTT
CDR3 protein: CASSQGNRVSTDTQYF

J gene: TRBJ1-1
clone size: .
CDR3 length: 13
V gene: TRBV5-4
D gene: .
CDR3 DNA: TGTGCCAGCAGCCCCCAGGCGAACACTGAAGCTTTCTTT
CDR3 protein: CASSPQANTEAFF

J gene: TRBJ1-3
clone size: .
CDR3 length: 15
V gene: TRBV15
D gene: .
CDR3 DNA: TGTGCCACCAGCAGAGACAGGGTTTCCGGAAACACCATATATTTT
CDR3 protein: CATSRDRVSGNTIYF

J gene: TRBJ2-7
clone size: .
CDR3 length: 15
V gene: TRBV5-1
D gene: TRBD1
CDR3 DNA: TGCGCCAGCAGCTTTACCGACAGGGAGTACAGCGAGCAGTACTTC
CDR3 protein: CASSFTDREYSEQYF

J gene: TRBJ2-7
clone size: .
CDR3 length: 15
V gene: TRBV5-1
D gene: TRBD2
CDR3 DNA: TGCGCCAGCAGCTCGGGACTAGCGGGGGGGTACGAGCAGTACTTC
CDR3 protein: CASSSGLAGGYEQYF

J gene: TRBJ1-1
clone size: few
CDR3 length: 14
V gene: TRBV7-9
D gene: .
CDR3 DNA: TGTGCCAGCACCCAACCCGGGGAGAACACTGAAGCTTTCTTT
CDR3 protein: CASTQPGENTEAFF

J gene: TRBJ2-1
clone size: few
CDR3 length: 14
V gene: TRBV4-3
D gene: .
CDR3 DNA: TGCGCCAGCAGCCTTCAACTAGCCGACGATGAGCAGTTCTTC
CDR3 protein: CASSLQLADDEQFF

J gene: TRBJ1-2
clone size: .
CDR3 length: 11
V gene: TRBV6-6
D gene: .
CDR3 DNA: TGTGCCAGTCTCGTAGGAGGTGGCTACACCTTC
CDR3 protein: CASLVGGGYTF

J gene: TRBJ2-5
clone size: few
CDR3 length: 13
V gene: TRBV28
D gene: .
CDR3 DNA: TGTGCCAGCATGTCGGGGAAGGGAGAGACCCAGTACTTC
CDR3 protein: CASMSGKGETQYF

J gene: TRBJ2-7
clone size: few
CDR3 length: 13
V gene: TRBV4-3
D gene: .
CDR3 DNA: TGCGCCAGCAGCTTCCGCGGTATTAACGAGCAGTACTTC
CDR3 protein: CASSFRGINEQYF

J gene: TRBJ1-5
clone size: .
CDR3 length: 14
V gene: TRBV18
D gene: .
CDR3 DNA: TGTGCCAGCTCACCCGAAGAGGGCATGGTGCCCCAGCATTTT
CDR3 protein: CASSPEEGMVPQHF

J gene: TRBJ2-3
clone size: .
CDR3 length: 16
V gene: TRBV7-2
D gene: .
CDR3 DNA: TGTGCCAGCAGCCGGAAAAGGGGGGGGAGCACAGATACGCAGTATTTT
CDR3 protein: CASSRKRGGSTDTQYF

J gene: TRBJ1-4
clone size: .
CDR3 length: 15
V gene: TRBV5-1
D gene: TRBD1
CDR3 DNA: TGCGCCAGCTGTCCAATCGGGACAGGGGATGAAAAACTGTTTTTT
CDR3 protein: CASCPIGTGDEKLFF

J gene: TRBJ1-5
clone size: .
CDR3 length: 15
V gene: TRBV6-6
D gene: .
CDR3 DNA: TGTGCCAGCAGAAACGGGGGGGGAAGCAATCAGCCCCAGCATTTT
CDR3 protein: CASRNGGGSNQPQHF

J gene: TRBJ1-2
clone size: .
CDR3 length: 13
V gene: TRBV4-3
D gene: .
CDR3 DNA: TGCGCCAGCAGCCAAGGCGGGAACTATGGCTACACCTTC
CDR3 protein: CASSQGGNYGYTF

J gene: TRBJ2-5
clone size: .
CDR3 length: 14
V gene: TRBV7-7
D gene: TRBD2
CDR3 DNA: TGTGCCAGCAGCCTAGCGGGGGGTTCGGGGACCCAGTACTTC
CDR3 protein: CASSLAGGSGTQYF

J gene: TRBJ2-5
clone size: once
CDR3 length: 16
V gene: TRBV10-1
D gene: TRBD2
CDR3 DNA: TGCGCCAGCAGTGAGTCGCGTAGCGGGAGCCAAGAGACCCAGTACTTC
CDR3 protein: CASSESRSGSQETQYF

J gene: TRBJ1-3
clone size: once
CDR3 length: 16
V gene: TRBV7-2
D gene: .
CDR3 DNA: TGTGCCAGCAGCTCCAGGAGGGTAGCCTCTGGAAACACCATATATTTT
CDR3 protein: CASSSRRVASGNTIYF

J gene: TRBJ1-1
clone size: .
CDR3 length: 14
V gene: TRBV15
D gene: .
CDR3 DNA: TGTGCCACCAGCAGAGCTCGGGTGAACACTGAAGCTTTCTTT
CDR3 protein: CATSRARVNTEAFF

J gene: TRBJ2-1
clone size: .
CDR3 length: 17
V gene: TRBV16
D gene: TRBD2
CDR3 DNA: TGTGCCAGCAGCGGTAGGACTAGCGGGGGCCTACTCAATGAGCAGTTCTTC
CDR3 protein: CASSGRTSGGLLNEQFF

J gene: TRBJ2-3
clone size: .
CDR3 length: 15
V gene: TRBV9
D gene: .
CDR3 DNA: TGTGCCAGCAGCGTGTCCCTTCACTCGACAGATACGCAGTATTTT
CDR3 protein: CASSVSLHSTDTQYF

J gene: TRBJ1-5
clone size: .
CDR3 length: 15
V gene: TRBV11-2
D gene: TRBD1
CDR3 DNA: TGTGCCAGCAGCTTAGGACAGGGTGGATATCAGCCCCAGCATTTT
CDR3 protein: CASSLGQGGYQPQHF

J gene: TRBJ1-1
clone size: once
CDR3 length: 14
V gene: TRBV12-5
D gene: .
CDR3 DNA: TGTGCTAGTGGTTTACCCGGGGGTGGCACTGAAGCTTTCTTT
CDR3 protein: CASGLPGGGTEAFF

J gene: TRBJ1-4
clone size: .
CDR3 length: 15
V gene: TRBV7-2
D gene: .
CDR3 DNA: TGTGCCAGCAGCCCGAGAACGGGGGGAGAGGGAAAACTGTTTTTT
CDR3 protein: CASSPRTGGEGKLFF

J gene: TRBJ1-1
clone size: .
CDR3 length: 14
V gene: TRBV5-1
D gene: TRBD1
CDR3 DNA: TGCGCCAGCAGCTTTTGGGACAGGGATACTGAAGCTTTCTTT
CDR3 protein: CASSFWDRDTEAFF

J gene: TRBJ1-3
clone size: .
CDR3 length: 13
V gene: TRBV7-9
D gene: TRBD1
CDR3 DNA: TGTGCCAACCAACAGGGGACCGGAAACACCATATATTTT
CDR3 protein: CANQQGTGNTIYF

J gene: TRBJ2-2
clone size: .
CDR3 length: 17
V gene: TRBV9
D gene: TRBD2
CDR3 DNA: TGTGCCAGCAGCGTAGATAGCGGGGGGGCGAGGATCGGGGAGCTGTTTTTT
CDR3 protein: CASSVDSGGARIGELFF

J gene: TRBJ2-7
clone size: .
CDR3 length: 13
V gene: TRBV7-2
D gene: TRBD2
CDR3 DNA: TGTGCCAGCAGCTTAGCGGGGGGGGGCGAGCAGTACTTC
CDR3 protein: CASSLAGGGEQYF

J gene: TRBJ1-1
clone size: few
CDR3 length: 12
V gene: TRBV6-6
D gene: .
CDR3 DNA: TGTGCCAGCAGTTTGCGGTCTTTTGAAGCTTTCTTT
CDR3 protein: CASSLRSFEAFF

J gene: TRBJ2-2
clone size: .
CDR3 length: 14
V gene: TRBV27
D gene: .
CDR3 DNA: TGTGCCAGCAGTTTAATAACGAACACCGGGGAGCTGTTTTTT
CDR3 protein: CASSLITNTGELFF

J gene: TRBJ2-7
clone size: .
CDR3 length: 15
V gene: TRBV29-1
D gene: TRBD1
CDR3 DNA: TGCAGCGGACAAACTGGGGACAGGGGACACTACGAGCAGTACTTC
CDR3 protein: CSGQTGDRGHYEQYF

J gene: TRBJ1-2
clone size: .
CDR3 length: 13
V gene: TRBV11-2
D gene: .
CDR3 DNA: TGTGCCAGCAGCCCTGACAGTTACTATGGCTACACCTTC
CDR3 protein: CASSPDSYYGYTF

J gene: TRBJ2-3
clone size: .
CDR3 length: 15
V gene: TRBV7-2
D gene: .
CDR3 DNA: TGTGCCAGCAGCCTTTTTCAGGGCGACACAGATACGCAGTATTTT
CDR3 protein: CASSLFQGDTDTQYF

J gene: TRBJ2-3
clone size: .
CDR3 length: 14
V gene: TRBV6-5
D gene: TRBD1
CDR3 DNA: TGTGCCAGCAGGGACAGGGGAGGCACAGATACGCAGTATTTT
CDR3 protein: CASRDRGGTDTQYF

J gene: TRBJ2-7
clone size: once
CDR3 length: 16
V gene: TRBV4-2
D gene: TRBD1
CDR3 DNA: TGTGCCAGCAGCTCTAACCCGGGACAGGCATCCTACGAGCAGTACTTC
CDR3 protein: CASSSNPGQASYEQYF

J gene: TRBJ1-1
clone size: .
CDR3 length: 14
V gene: TRBV7-6
D gene: .
CDR3 DNA: TGTGCCAGCAGCTTACAAACAGGGAACACTGAAGCTTTCTTT
CDR3 protein: CASSLQTGNTEAFF

J gene: TRBJ1-2
clone size: .
CDR3 length: 13
V gene: TRBV19
D gene: TRBD1
CDR3 DNA: TGTGCCAGTAGTGCGGGACAGTGGAGCGGCTACACCTTC
CDR3 protein: CASSAGQWSGYTF

J gene: TRBJ2-2
clone size: .
CDR3 length: 17
V gene: TRBV10-1
D gene: TRBD1
CDR3 DNA: TGCGCCAGCAGTGACGCCCGCCGGGACAGTTTTACCGGGGAGCTGTTTTTT
CDR3 protein: CASSDARRDSFTGELFF

J gene: TRBJ2-2
clone size: .
CDR3 length: 14
V gene: TRBV6-1
D gene: TRBD1
CDR3 DNA: TGTGCCAGCAATACGGACAGGGTAATCGGGGAGCTGTTTTTT
CDR3 protein: CASNTDRVIGELFF

J gene: TRBJ2-5
clone size: once
CDR3 length: 17
V gene: TRBV7-8
D gene: .
CDR3 DNA: TGTGCCAGCAGCGCCAGCCTTAGCAGGGGACACCAAGAGACCCAGTACTTC
CDR3 protein: CASSASLSRGHQETQYF

J gene: TRBJ1-5
clone size: .
CDR3 length: 17
V gene: TRBV23-1
D gene: TRBD1
CDR3 DNA: TGCGCCAGCAGTCACCCCGCGCCGGACAGGGGGGTGCAGCCCCAGCATTTT
CDR3 protein: CASSHPAPDRGVQPQHF

J gene: TRBJ2-5
clone size: .
CDR3 length: 14
V gene: TRBV4-3
D gene: TRBD2
CDR3 DNA: TGCGCCAGCAGCCAAGGGACTAGCGGGGAGACCCAGTACTTC
CDR3 protein: CASSQGTSGETQYF

J gene: TRBJ1-2
clone size: .
CDR3 length: 14
V gene: TRBV6-1
D gene: .
CDR3 DNA: TGTGCCAGCAGTGAAACGGCAGGGTTGCATGGCTACACCTTC
CDR3 protein: CASSETAGLHGYTF

J gene: TRBJ2-7
clone size: .
CDR3 length: 15
V gene: TRBV28
D gene: TRBD2
CDR3 DNA: TGTGCCAGCAGCCAGAGCGGGGATAATACCTACGAGCAGTACTTC
CDR3 protein: CASSQSGDNTYEQYF

J gene: TRBJ1-2
clone size: .
CDR3 length: 16
V gene: TRBV6-6
D gene: TRBD1
CDR3 DNA: TGTGCCAGCGGTACCGGGACAGGGTTTGTGAAAGGTGGCTACACCTTC
CDR3 protein: CASGTGTGFVKGGYTF

J gene: TRBJ1-5
clone size: .
CDR3 length: 15
V gene: TRBV28
D gene: TRBD1
CDR3 DNA: TGTGCCAGCAGTTCCCCGACAGGGATGGGACAGCCCCAGCATTTT
CDR3 protein: CASSSPTGMGQPQHF

J gene: TRBJ2-1
clone size: .
CDR3 length: 14
V gene: TRBV7-7
D gene: TRBD2
CDR3 DNA: TGTGCCAGCAGCCAGACTAGCGCGGCCAATGAGCAGTTCTTC
CDR3 protein: CASSQTSAANEQFF

J gene: TRBJ2-7
clone size: .
CDR3 length: 16
V gene: TRBV7-9
D gene: .
CDR3 DNA: TGTGCCAGCAGCCCAAGGGGAGTAGCGGCATCCTACGAGCAGTACTTC
CDR3 protein: CASSPRGVAASYEQYF

J gene: TRBJ1-3
clone size: .
CDR3 length: 12
V gene: TRBV30
D gene: .
CDR3 DNA: TGTGCCTGGAAAGACAGTGGAAACACCATATATTTT
CDR3 protein: CAWKDSGNTIYF

J gene: TRBJ2-1
clone size: .
CDR3 length: 15
V gene: TRBV9
D gene: TRBD1
CDR3 DNA: TGTGCCAGCAGCGTGGACAGGGCTGGATACAATGAGCAGTTCTTC
CDR3 protein: CASSVDRAGYNEQFF

J gene: TRBJ2-2
clone size: .
CDR3 length: 15
V gene: TRBV7-2
D gene: TRBD2
CDR3 DNA: TGTGCCAGCAGCAGTACTAGCGGGGGGGGAGGGGAGCTGTTTTTT
CDR3 protein: CASSSTSGGGGELFF

J gene: TRBJ1-2
clone size: .
CDR3 length: 14
V gene: TRBV6-6
D gene: .
CDR3 DNA: TGTGCCAGCACCCGACCGGGACTTAACTATGGCTACACCTTC
CDR3 protein: CASTRPGLNYGYTF